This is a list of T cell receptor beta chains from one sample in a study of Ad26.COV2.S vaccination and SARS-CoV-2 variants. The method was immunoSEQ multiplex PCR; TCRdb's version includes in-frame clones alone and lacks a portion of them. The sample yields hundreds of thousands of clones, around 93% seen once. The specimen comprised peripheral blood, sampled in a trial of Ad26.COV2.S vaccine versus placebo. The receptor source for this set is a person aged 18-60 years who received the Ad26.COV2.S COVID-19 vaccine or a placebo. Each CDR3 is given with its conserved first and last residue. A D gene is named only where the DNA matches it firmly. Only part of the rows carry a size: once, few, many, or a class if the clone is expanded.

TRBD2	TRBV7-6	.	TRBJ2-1	TGTGCCAGCAGCCCAACTAGCGGGGGTATCTACAATGAGCAGTTCTTC	CASSPTSGGIYNEQFF
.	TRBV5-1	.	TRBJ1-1	TGCGCCAGCAGCTGGGGGGCAGGGTCGGCTTTGAACACTGAAGCTTTCTTT	CASSWGAGSALNTEAFF
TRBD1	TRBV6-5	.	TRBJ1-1	TGTGCCAGCAGGAAACAGGGGGCGACGATAACTGAAGCTTTCTTT	CASRKQGATITEAFF
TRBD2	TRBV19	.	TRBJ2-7	TGTGCCAGTAGCCCCGGGGGGGTTGACTACGAGCAGTACTTC	CASSPGGVDYEQYF
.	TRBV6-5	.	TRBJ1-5	TGTGCCAGCAGTTCCTTAGGGGGTAATCAGCCCCAGCATTTT	CASSSLGGNQPQHF
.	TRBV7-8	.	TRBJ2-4	TGTGCCAGCAGCTTAACGTTCCGGGGGTCCAAAAACATTCAGTACTTC	CASSLTFRGSKNIQYF
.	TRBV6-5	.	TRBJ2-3	TGTGCCAGCAGTTACGGTGTCCAAGATACGCAGTATTTT	CASSYGVQDTQYF
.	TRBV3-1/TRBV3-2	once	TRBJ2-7	TGTGCCAGCAGCCTTGGAGGCGGGACCTACGAGCAGTACTTC	CASSLGGGTYEQYF
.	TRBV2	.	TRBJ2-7	TGTGCCAGCAAGTCGAATTACGAGCAGTACTTC	CASKSNYEQYF
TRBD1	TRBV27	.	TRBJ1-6	TGTGCCAGCAGTCTGGGACAGTCCTATAATTCACCCCTCCACTTT	CASSLGQSYNSPLHF
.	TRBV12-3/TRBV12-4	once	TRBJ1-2	TGTGCCAGCAGTTTTTACAGGCCCTATGGCTACACCTTC	CASSFYRPYGYTF
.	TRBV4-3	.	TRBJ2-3	TGCGCCAGCAGCCAAGTAGGGGCCACAGATACGCAGTATTTT	CASSQVGATDTQYF
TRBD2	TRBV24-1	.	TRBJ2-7	TGTGCCACCAGTGAGGGAGGGGTATTATACGAGCAGTACTTC	CATSEGGVLYEQYF
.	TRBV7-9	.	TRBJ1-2	TGTGCCAGCAGCCCCGGCGTAGTCAAATATGGCTACACCTTC	CASSPGVVKYGYTF
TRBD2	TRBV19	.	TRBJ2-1	TGTGCCAGTAGACTCGCCGGGGGGGCTCACAATGAGCAGTTCTTC	CASRLAGGAHNEQFF
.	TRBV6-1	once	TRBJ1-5	TGTGCCAGCAGTGAACGGGTCAATCAGCCCCAGCATTTT	CASSERVNQPQHF
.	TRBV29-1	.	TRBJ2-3	TGCAGCGTTGAAAGCACCTTCACAGATACGCAGTATTTT	CSVESTFTDTQYF
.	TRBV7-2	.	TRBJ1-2	TGTGCCAGCAGCTTAGATTTTTGGGGCCAATCGTCTGGCTACACCTTC	CASSLDFWGQSSGYTF
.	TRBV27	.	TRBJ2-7	TGTGCCAGCAGTTTCAGCGGGCCCGACTACGAGCAGTACTTC	CASSFSGPDYEQYF
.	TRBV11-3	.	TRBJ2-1	TGTGCCAGCAGCTTTTCTCGACAGGCTTCCTACAATGAGCAGTTCTTC	CASSFSRQASYNEQFF
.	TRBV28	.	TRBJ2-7	TGTGCCAGCAGTTTACACGGGGGCCGGTACGAGCAGTACTTC	CASSLHGGRYEQYF
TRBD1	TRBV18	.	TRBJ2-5	TGTGCCAGCTCACGTGCGACAGGGGCAGAGACCCAGTACTTC	CASSRATGAETQYF
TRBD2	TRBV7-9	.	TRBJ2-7	TGTGCCAGCAGCTTAGGCGGGGGATCAAACCACGAGCAGTACTTC	CASSLGGGSNHEQYF
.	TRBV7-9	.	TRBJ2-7	TGTGCCAGCAGCTCGACAGGACCCTACGAGCAGTACTTC	CASSSTGPYEQYF
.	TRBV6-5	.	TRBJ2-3	TGTGCCAGCAGTTGGGGTCCAGATACGCAGTATTTT	CASSWGPDTQYF
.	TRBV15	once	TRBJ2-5	TGTGCCATCGGGGGCTCCGGGACTACCCGAGGGGGGCCGTACTTC	CAIGGSGTTRGGPYF
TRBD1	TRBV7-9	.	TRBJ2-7	TGTGCCAGCAGCTTCTTTCTGAACCGCCGGGACAGACAATCCTACGAGCAGTACTTC	CASSFFLNRRDRQSYEQYF
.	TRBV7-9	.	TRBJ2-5	TGTGCCAGCAGCATAGACGGACTGCCTCAAGAGACCCAGTACTTC	CASSIDGLPQETQYF
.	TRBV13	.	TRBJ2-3	TGTGCCAGCAGCTTCGTACAGGGCACAGATACGCAGTATTTT	CASSFVQGTDTQYF
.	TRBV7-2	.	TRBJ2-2	TGTGCCAGCAGCTCCGGACATGCGGAAACCGGGGAGCTGTTTTTT	CASSSGHAETGELFF
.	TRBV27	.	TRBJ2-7	TGTGCCAGCAGTTTAGGGCAGAATTACTACGAGCAGTACTTC	CASSLGQNYYEQYF
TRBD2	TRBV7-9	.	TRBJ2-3	TGTGCCAGCAGCTCACGAGCGGGGGGCCGCACAGATACGCAGTATTTT	CASSSRAGGRTDTQYF
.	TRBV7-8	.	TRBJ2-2	TGTGCCAGCAGCCCGCGGCAGGGGCTTATCGGGGAGCTGTTTTTT	CASSPRQGLIGELFF
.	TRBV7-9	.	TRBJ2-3	TGTGCCAGCAGCTTCGGACACCAGGAGTATTTT	CASSFGHQEYF
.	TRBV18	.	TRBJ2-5	TGTGCCAGCTCACCACAAGAGACCCAGTACTTC	CASSPQETQYF
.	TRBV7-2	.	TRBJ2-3	TGTGCCAGCAGTCCCTGGGGTAGCCTCACAGATACGCAGTATTTT	CASSPWGSLTDTQYF
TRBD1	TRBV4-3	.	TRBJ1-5	TGCGCCAGCAGCCAAGACCGGGACAGGGGAAATCAGCCCCAGCATTTT	CASSQDRDRGNQPQHF
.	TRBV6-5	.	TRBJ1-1	TGTGCCAGCAGGCCACCCTTCAGCACTGAAGCTTTCTTT	CASRPPFSTEAFF
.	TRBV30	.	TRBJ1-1	TGTGCCTGGAGCCCAGGTTCGGTAGTCACTGAAGCTTTCTTT	CAWSPGSVVTEAFF
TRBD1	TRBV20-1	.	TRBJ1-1	TGCAGTGCTAGTTACCGGGACAGGGGGTATACTGAAGCTTTCTTT	CSASYRDRGYTEAFF
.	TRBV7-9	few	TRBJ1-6	TGTGCCAGCAGCGGCTTTCAGAGTTCACCCCTCCACTTT	CASSGFQSSPLHF
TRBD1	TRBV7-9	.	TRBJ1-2	TGTGCCAGCAGCTTAGGGGGGACAGGGATAAGCTATGGCTACACCTTC	CASSLGGTGISYGYTF
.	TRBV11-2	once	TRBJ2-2	TGTGCCAGCAGCTTAGGGCAACTACTAACCGGGGAGCTGTTTTTT	CASSLGQLLTGELFF
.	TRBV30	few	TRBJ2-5	TGTGCCTGGGGAACCGTAGGAGAGACCCAGTACTTC	CAWGTVGETQYF
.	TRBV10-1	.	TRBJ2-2	TGCGCCAGCAGTGGAATGTGGAACGCGAACACCGGGGAGCTGTTTTTT	CASSGMWNANTGELFF
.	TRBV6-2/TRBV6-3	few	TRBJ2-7	TGTGCCAGCAGTTACTCGAGGCCAGCCTACGAGCAGTACTTC	CASSYSRPAYEQYF
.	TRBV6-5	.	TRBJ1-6	TGTGCCAGCAGTTATTGGGGGGGCGAGTCACCCCTCCACTTT	CASSYWGGESPLHF
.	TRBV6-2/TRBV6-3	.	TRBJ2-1	TGTGCCAGCAGTTTAGCCCTTAGGGGTGAGCAGTTCTTC	CASSLALRGEQFF
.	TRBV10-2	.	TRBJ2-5	TGCGCCAGCAGTGAGCTGGCGAAGTACCAAGAGACCCAGTACTTC	CASSELAKYQETQYF
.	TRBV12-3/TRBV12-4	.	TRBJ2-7	TGTGCCAGCAGTCACAGGGCCGCCTACGAGCAGTACTTC	CASSHRAAYEQYF
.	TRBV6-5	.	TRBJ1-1	TGTGCCAGCAGTTTTCACGGCGGGGGGGTTAGCACTGAAGCTTTCTTT	CASSFHGGGVSTEAFF
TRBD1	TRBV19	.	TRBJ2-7	TGTGCCAGTAGTCCCGGGACAGTACACTACGAGCAGTACTTC	CASSPGTVHYEQYF